The T cell receptor (beta chain) under discussion was sequenced for a study of shared clonotypes between healthy human individuals. Comment on this clone: The antigen is not known.

The repertoire was sequenced with immunoSEQ multiplex PCR; TCRdb's copy has only in-frame clones and lacks some. The sample holds about 380,000 clones, approximately 97% seen once. Germline CDR1 SNHLY, CDR2 FYNNEI. CDR3 length: 13 amino acids. Trimming shortened V by 6 bases and J by 4 bases, and 12 bases separated the two germline ends. Study observations and caveats: Naive subsets typically showed greater estimated richness than memory subsets.

This clonotype was sampled from a man aged 30-40 years in good health. The sequenced sample was memory CD8+ T cells sorted from blood. The subset here: CD45RO+ cells pooled with CCR7-negative TemRA cells. This rearrangement joins TRBV2 to TRBJ1-1; tentative D call: TRBD1 (5 bases). The CDR3 protein is CASRADGGTEAFF. The CDR3, as DNA: TGTGCCAGCAGAGCGGACGGGGGCACTGAAGCTTTCTTT.